This TCR beta chain was documented in a study of blood T cell repertoires in COVID-19. Method: immunoSEQ multiplex PCR; TCRdb's copy keeps in-frame clones and lacks some. Here the sample spans roughly 250,000 clones, 85% to 90% being singletons. This sequence was found in a young woman who had recovered from COVID-19. What was sequenced was PBMCs or T cells enriched from blood (not recorded which).

The CDR3 loop is CASSEGPPRSGYTF. For the CDR3, the DNA is TGTGCCAGCAGTGAAGGTCCACCGAGGAGTGGCTACACCTTC. J is TRBJ1-2 and V is TRBV25-1; D gene uncertain. V was cut by 2 bases and J by 7 bases, with 14 bases left in between. This CDR3 comprises 14 residues. In germline, CDR1 is MGHDK, CDR2 SYGVNS.